Listed below are T cell receptor beta chains from one sample, sequenced in a study of metastatic and nonmetastatic thyroid tumors. TCRdb re-called the PCR reads through MiXCR. Here the sample spans approximately 15,000 clones, around 23% being singletons. The sample comprised adjacent normal tissue. The receptors were sampled from a female donor with papillary thyroid cancer or a benign thyroid nodule (not recorded which). Some clones in this sample may be carry-over from other donors' samples. CDR3s include the opening cysteine and the closing phenylalanine or tryptophan. D genes are given only for firm matches.

d_call: -; v_call: TRBV6-2/TRBV6-3; j_call: TRBJ1-2; cdr3_aa: CASSYQTLGGSGYTF
d_call: -; v_call: TRBV2; j_call: TRBJ1-3; cdr3_aa: CASSVAHGNTIYF
d_call: -; v_call: TRBV20-1; j_call: TRBJ1-4; cdr3_aa: CSPKIPTNEKLFF
d_call: -; v_call: TRBV2; j_call: TRBJ2-7; cdr3_aa: CASRPRDRIYEQYF
d_call: TRBD2; v_call: TRBV20-1; j_call: TRBJ2-7; cdr3_aa: CSAPGLAYEQYF
d_call: -; v_call: TRBV20-1; j_call: TRBJ1-2; cdr3_aa: CSARDLMGGPRTYGYTF
d_call: -; v_call: TRBV6-1; j_call: TRBJ1-1; cdr3_aa: CASRGDQFSAFF
d_call: -; v_call: TRBV15; j_call: TRBJ2-5; cdr3_aa: CATSSETFPYQDTQYF
d_call: TRBD2; v_call: TRBV9; j_call: TRBJ2-7; cdr3_aa: CASSVSGLAYEQYF
d_call: -; v_call: TRBV12-5; j_call: TRBJ2-6; cdr3_aa: CASGSTSGANVLTF
d_call: -; v_call: TRBV6-1; j_call: TRBJ2-2; cdr3_aa: CASRKGGLNTGELFF
d_call: -; v_call: TRBV7-8; j_call: TRBJ1-2; cdr3_aa: CASSLVLRETANYGYTF
d_call: -; v_call: TRBV15; j_call: TRBJ2-1; cdr3_aa: CATSLTRTVPYNEQFF
d_call: -; v_call: TRBV12-3/TRBV12-4; j_call: TRBJ2-2; cdr3_aa: CASSSRGTGELFF
d_call: -; v_call: TRBV5-4; j_call: TRBJ1-5; cdr3_aa: CASSYGPGPQHF
d_call: TRBD1; v_call: TRBV19; j_call: TRBJ2-7; cdr3_aa: CASSSSGGADPYEQYF
d_call: -; v_call: TRBV20-1; j_call: TRBJ2-6; cdr3_aa: CSARAERLALRANVLTF
d_call: -; v_call: TRBV6-2/TRBV6-3; j_call: TRBJ2-6; cdr3_aa: CASRLNPGRSLSGANVLTF
d_call: -; v_call: TRBV7-8; j_call: TRBJ2-3; cdr3_aa: CASSQWSLASTDTQYF
d_call: -; v_call: TRBV28; j_call: TRBJ1-2; cdr3_aa: CAGSGYPGCTF
d_call: -; v_call: TRBV2; j_call: TRBJ2-7; cdr3_aa: CASLRGTYEQYF
d_call: TRBD1; v_call: TRBV5-1; j_call: TRBJ1-6; cdr3_aa: CASSPGQVWGSPLHF
d_call: TRBD2; v_call: TRBV3-1; j_call: TRBJ2-7; cdr3_aa: CASSQGLAGEGEQYF
d_call: TRBD1; v_call: TRBV20-1; j_call: TRBJ2-1; cdr3_aa: CSAIRQGSYNEQFF
d_call: TRBD1; v_call: TRBV10-2; j_call: TRBJ2-7; cdr3_aa: CASNLQGPPYEQYF
d_call: -; v_call: TRBV9; j_call: TRBJ2-3; cdr3_aa: CASSGNGDTQYF
d_call: -; v_call: TRBV14; j_call: TRBJ2-2; cdr3_aa: CASSQLLANTGELFF
d_call: TRBD2; v_call: TRBV6-1; j_call: TRBJ2-5; cdr3_aa: CASRSTSGSWSQYF
d_call: TRBD1; v_call: TRBV6-5; j_call: TRBJ2-7; cdr3_aa: CASSYGQGTSYEQYF
d_call: -; v_call: TRBV2; j_call: TRBJ1-1; cdr3_aa: CASSTGRDTEAFF
d_call: -; v_call: TRBV20-1; j_call: TRBJ1-4; cdr3_aa: CSASLQREKLFF
d_call: -; v_call: TRBV7-9; j_call: TRBJ2-7; cdr3_aa: CASSLAQGGEQYF
d_call: TRBD1; v_call: TRBV24-1; j_call: TRBJ1-2; cdr3_aa: CDTSDSVRGGSYTF
d_call: TRBD2; v_call: TRBV6-1; j_call: TRBJ2-7; cdr3_aa: CASSALAVTYEQYF
d_call: -; v_call: TRBV6-1; j_call: TRBJ1-6; cdr3_aa: CASRRRQAGADSPLHF
d_call: -; v_call: TRBV6-1; j_call: TRBJ1-1; cdr3_aa: CASSTRTVEGAFF
d_call: -; v_call: TRBV24-1; j_call: TRBJ2-1; cdr3_aa: CATSDFGSYNEQFF
d_call: -; v_call: TRBV2; j_call: TRBJ2-5; cdr3_aa: CASSVQGGETQYF
d_call: -; v_call: TRBV28; j_call: TRBJ2-7; cdr3_aa: CASPPVGDEQYF
d_call: -; v_call: TRBV5-1; j_call: TRBJ2-6; cdr3_aa: CASSFLGAGANVLTF
d_call: -; v_call: TRBV5-4; j_call: TRBJ2-3; cdr3_aa: CASSLPRGGVTDTQYF